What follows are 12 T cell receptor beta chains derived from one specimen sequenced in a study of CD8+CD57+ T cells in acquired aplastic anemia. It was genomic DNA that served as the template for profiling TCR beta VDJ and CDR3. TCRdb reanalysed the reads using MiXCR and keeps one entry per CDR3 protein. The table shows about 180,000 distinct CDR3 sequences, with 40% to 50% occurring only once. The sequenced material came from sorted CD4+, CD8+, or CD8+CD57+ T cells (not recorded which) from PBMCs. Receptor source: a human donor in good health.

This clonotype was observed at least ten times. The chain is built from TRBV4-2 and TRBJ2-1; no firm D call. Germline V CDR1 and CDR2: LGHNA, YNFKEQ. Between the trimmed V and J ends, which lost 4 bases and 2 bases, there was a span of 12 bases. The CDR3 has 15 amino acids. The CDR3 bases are TGTGCCAGCAGCCCGGGTAATGTGGCCTACAATGAGCAGTTCTTC. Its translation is CASSPGNVAYNEQFF.

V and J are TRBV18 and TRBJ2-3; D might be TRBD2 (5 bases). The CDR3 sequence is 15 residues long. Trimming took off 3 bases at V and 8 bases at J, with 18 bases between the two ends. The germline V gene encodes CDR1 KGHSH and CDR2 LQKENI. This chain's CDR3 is CASSPYAVSAGTQYF. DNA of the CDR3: TGTGCCAGCTCACCTTATGCGGTTAGCGCAGGTACGCAGTATTTT.

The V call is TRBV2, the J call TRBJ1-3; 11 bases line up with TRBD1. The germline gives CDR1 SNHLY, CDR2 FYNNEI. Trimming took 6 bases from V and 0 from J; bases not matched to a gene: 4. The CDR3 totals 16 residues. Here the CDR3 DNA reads TGTGCCAGCAGCGATGGGACAGGGGGCTCTGGAAACACCATATATTTT. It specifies CASSDGTGGSGNTIYF.

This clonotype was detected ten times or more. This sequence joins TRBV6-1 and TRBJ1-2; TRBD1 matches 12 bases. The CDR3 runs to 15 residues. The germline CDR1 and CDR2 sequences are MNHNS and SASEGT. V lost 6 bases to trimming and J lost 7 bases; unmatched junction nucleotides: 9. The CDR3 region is CASSPGGQGALGYTF. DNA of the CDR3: TGTGCCAGCAGCCCAGGGGGACAGGGGGCGCTTGGCTACACCTTC.

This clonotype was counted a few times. CDR3 region: CATSDPNSYEQYF. Here the CDR3 DNA reads TGTGCCACCAGTGACCCGAACTCCTACGAGCAGTACTTC. This chain joins TRBV24-1 and TRBJ2-7; D is ambiguous. Deletions cut 4 bases from V and 0 bases from J, with 6 bases between. The V gene's germline CDR1 is KGHDR and CDR2 SFDVKD. CDR3 size: 13 residues.

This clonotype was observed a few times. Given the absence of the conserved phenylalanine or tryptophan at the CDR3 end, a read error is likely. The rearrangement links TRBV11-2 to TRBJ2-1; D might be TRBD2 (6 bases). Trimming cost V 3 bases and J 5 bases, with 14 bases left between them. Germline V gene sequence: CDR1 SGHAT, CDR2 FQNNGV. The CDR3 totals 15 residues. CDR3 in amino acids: CASSFFGGPDNEQFL. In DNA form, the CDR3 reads TGTGCCAGCAGCTTTTTTGGAGGGCCCGACAATGAGCAGTTCCTC.

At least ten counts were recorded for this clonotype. This CDR3 reads CSARVGAGRTSPLHF. As DNA, the CDR3 is TGCAGTGCTAGAGTCGGGGCAGGGCGGACTTCACCCCTCCACTTT. The chain uses TRBV20-1 and TRBJ1-6; tentative D call: TRBD1 (5 bases). This CDR3 spans 15 amino acids. The germline V gene encodes CDR1 DFQATT and CDR2 SNEGSKA (reference sequence). V was pared by 1 base and J by 9 bases, with 16 bases between.

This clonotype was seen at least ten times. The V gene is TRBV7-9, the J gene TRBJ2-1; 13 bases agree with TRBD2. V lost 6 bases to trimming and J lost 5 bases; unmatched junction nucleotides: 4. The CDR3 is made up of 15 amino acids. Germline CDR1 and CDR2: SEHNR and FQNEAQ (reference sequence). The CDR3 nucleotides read TGTGCCAGCAGTTTCGGACTAGCGGGAGACAATGAGCAGTTCTTC. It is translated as CASSFGLAGDNEQFF.

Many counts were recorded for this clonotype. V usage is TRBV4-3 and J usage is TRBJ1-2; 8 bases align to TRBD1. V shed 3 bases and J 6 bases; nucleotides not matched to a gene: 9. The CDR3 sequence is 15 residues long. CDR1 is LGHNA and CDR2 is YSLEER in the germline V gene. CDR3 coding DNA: TGCGCCAGCAGCCACCGAAATGACAGGGGACATGGCTACACCTTC. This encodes CASSHRNDRGHGYTF.

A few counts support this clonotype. The chain's CDR3 is CASSLPQGLAGYTF. Written as DNA, the CDR3 is TGTGCCAGCAGTTTACCCCAGGGTTTGGCTGGCTACACCTTC. V usage is TRBV28 and J usage is TRBJ1-2; possibly TRBD1 for D (5 bases). The CDR3 has 14 residues. Germline CDR1 reads MDHEN; CDR2 reads SYDVKM. V shed 2 bases and J shed 7 bases, with 14 bases lying between them.

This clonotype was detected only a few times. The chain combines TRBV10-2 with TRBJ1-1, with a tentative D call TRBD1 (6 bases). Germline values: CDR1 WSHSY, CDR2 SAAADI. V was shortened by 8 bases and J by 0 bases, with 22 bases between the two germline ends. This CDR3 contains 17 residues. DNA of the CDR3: TGCGCCAGCCATCCGACAGGTCGGGGAATCATGAACACTGAAGCTTTCTTT. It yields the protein CASHPTGRGIMNTEAFF.

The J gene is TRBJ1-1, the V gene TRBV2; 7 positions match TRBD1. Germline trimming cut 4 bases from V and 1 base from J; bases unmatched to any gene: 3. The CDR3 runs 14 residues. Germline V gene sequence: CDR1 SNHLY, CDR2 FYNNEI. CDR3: CASSGDSRNTEAFF. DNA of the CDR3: TGTGCCAGCAGTGGGGACAGCAGGAACACTGAAGCTTTCTTT.